The text below deals with one TCR beta chain. At least ten counts were recorded for this clonotype. The antigen it recognizes is unknown. Base qualities were left out, and no much larger clone turns up one base away. Lymph node samples came from the axillary draining lymph nodes of breast cancer patients. TCRdb lists the instrument as Illumina HiSeq 2000. Multiplex PCR amplification was used to generate the TCR beta chain libraries. The amplified TCR beta chain products were analyzed by high-throughput sequencing. The public reads were quality trimmed at Q25 with fastp and then assembled into clones with MiXCR by TCRdb, keeping productive beta chains. Rows matching on CDR3 protein sequence are summarized as one entry with the most common DNA and genes. This sample holds about 230,000 distinct CDR3 sequences; about a third were observed only once. 1.4% of the sample comes from the top ten. The sample comes from a study of breast tumors, draining lymph nodes, adjacent tissues (dated by TCRdb to the mid-2010s). Study-level background: Breast cancer patients provided tumor, adjacent nontumor tissue and axillary lymph nodes, and the study compared the TCR beta repertoires across these three sources. The study was designed to assess the relationships and possible T-cell exchange between tumor, surrounding tissue and draining lymph node repertoires in human breast cancer.

The V and J ends are trimmed by 4 bases and 0 bases, leaving 4 bases between them. Taken from cysteine to phenylalanine, the CDR3 has 12 residues. Only the CDR3 DNA is retained, 36 bases long and in frame from the first base. For CDR1 and CDR2, the germline V gene lists SQVTM and ANQGSEA. Here is what the overall study found, with its caveats: Tumor and nontumor tissue repertoires were found to be significantly more similar in luminal-like than in basal-like breast cancer. Tumor T-cell repertoires showed less diversity than lymph node repertoires and more diversity than nontumor tissue repertoires, and tumor T-cell repertoires showed preferential V and J gene usage. A scenario in which most tumor T cells derive from the lymph node and then expand within tumor tissue was judged to be consistent with the data. The study presented the conclusion that tumor T cells originate in lymph nodes as consistent with a hypothesis, not as something directly demonstrated.

Here the chain combines TRBV29-1 and TRBJ1-5; the D gene is not confidently resolved. The sequencing sample was made of axillary lymph node tissue. The receptor was derived from a female donor with breast cancer. Some clones in this sample may be carry-over from other donors' samples. The sequence in DNA is TGCAGCGTTGCGGGTAGCAATCAGCCCCAGCATTTT. This is translated as CSVAGSNQPQHF. The entire variable domain, with the stretches around the CDR3 drawn from the reference TRBV29-1 and TRBJ1-5 proteins, is SAVISQKPSRDICQRGTSLTIQCQVDSQVTMMFWYRQQPGQSLTLIATANQGSEATYESGFVIDKFPISRPNLTFSTLTVSNMSPEDSSIYLCSVAGSNQPQHFGDGTRLSIL.